The 14 T cell receptor beta chains in this list originate from one sample, sequenced in a study of Graves' ophthalmopathy and Graves' hyperthyroidism (dated by TCRdb to the late 2010s). TCRdb lists the instrument as Illumina HiSeq 2000. For repertoire sequencing, the TCR beta CDR3 regions were amplified from RNA transcripts. A first-round RT-PCR used HTBI primers with the Qiagen OneStep RT-PCR kit, followed by a second-round multiplex PCR, size selection and purification. TCRdb itself trimmed the public reads at Q25 with fastp, ran MiXCR and retained productive beta chains. Each record represents a unique CDR3 protein, reported with the most common genes and DNA among its rows. This sample has about 640,000 distinct CDR3 sequences in its table, and about two fifths of those were observed once. The ten largest make up 3% to 4% of the sample. Sequenced sample: peripheral blood. The receptors were sampled from an adult man with Graves' ophthalmopathy.

This clonotype came up many times. V usage is TRBV5-1 and J usage is TRBJ1-1, with D hard to call. Germline CDR1 reads SGHRS; CDR2 reads YFSETQ. The CDR3 spans 16 residues. Deletions cut 1 base from V and 2 bases from J, with 15 bases between. The CDR3 reads CASSLPTSGGNTEAFF. The CDR3 DNA sequence: TGCGCCAGCAGCTTGCCCACCTCCGGCGGTAACACTGAAGCTTTCTTT.

There are many counts of this clonotype. The V call is TRBV7-8, the J call TRBJ2-7, with D tentatively TRBD1 (5 bases). Germline V CDR1 and CDR2: SGHVS, FQNEAQ. The CDR3 runs to 12 residues. Trimming left V 3 bases short and J 5 bases short, with 8 bases between. CDR3 sequence reads: CASSFGRDEQYF. The CDR3 coding sequence is TGTGCCAGCAGCTTTGGCAGGGACGAGCAGTACTTC.

This clonotype was observed a handful of times. This chain uses TRBV5-5 with TRBJ2-5, with D possibly being TRBD2 (5 bases). The CDR3 runs 16 residues. Germline V gene lookup returns CDR1 SGHKS and CDR2 YYEKEE (reference sequence). V was cut by 0 bases and J by 1 base, with 13 bases left in between. The CDR3 region has the DNA TGTGCCAGCAGCTTGGGAGGGCGCGCAATCCAAGAGACCCAGTACTTC. Amino acids: CASSLGGRAIQETQYF.

This clonotype was detected many times. This CDR3 is CASRSPRGGYTF. CDR3 bases: TGTGCCAGCAGATCACCCCGGGGCGGCTACACCTTC. This chain uses TRBV11-3 with TRBJ1-2; D is possibly TRBD1 (5 bases). Germline CDR1 is SGHNT and CDR2 is YENEEA. The ends were cut back, 6 bases at V and 8 bases at J, with 13 bases in the middle. This CDR3 is 12 amino acids long. Full variable domain (outside the CDR3, taken from reference TRBV11-3 and TRBJ1-2): EAGVVQSPRYKIIEKKQPVAFWCNPISGHNTLYWYLQNLGQGPELLIRYENEEAVDDSQLPKDRFSAERLKGVDSTLKIQPAELGDSAVYLCASRSPRGGYTFGSGTRLTVV.

This clonotype was seen many times. CDR3 in amino acids: CASSQGPAEQETQYF. The DNA of the CDR3 is TGTGCCAGCAGCCAAGGGCCCGCGGAGCAAGAGACCCAGTACTTC. This chain joins TRBV4-2 and TRBJ2-5, with unresolved D. This CDR3 has 15 amino acids. Between the trimmed V and J ends, which lost 1 base and 2 bases, there was a span of 11 bases. CDR1 and CDR2 from the germline V gene are LGHNA and YNFKEQ.

Here the CDR3 reads CASSVDMGGYTF. CDR3 nucleotide sequence: TGTGCCAGCAGCGTAGACATGGGGGGCTACACCTTC. The J gene is TRBJ1-2, the V gene TRBV5-5; no reliable D call. Germline V gene lookup returns CDR1 SGHKS and CDR2 YYEKEE (reference sequence). Trimming stripped 4 bases from V and 8 bases from J, with 12 bases between. The CDR3 runs to 12 residues.

This clonotype was detected many times. The chain links TRBV20-1 to TRBJ2-7; D might be TRBD2 (5 bases). CDR3 length equals 11 residues. The V gene's germline CDR1 is DFQATT and CDR2 SNEGSKA (reference sequence). V lost 6 bases and J 5 bases, leaving 11 bases between the germline ends. CDR3 nucleotides: TGCAGTGCGGAGGACCCCCACGAGCAGTACTTC. It yields the protein CSAEDPHEQYF.

Notes on this clonotype: Germline and junction disagree at one end, which may indicate a read error. The chain recombines TRBV25-1 with TRBJ2-7; TRBD2 might be the D (5 bases). Germline values: CDR1 MGHDK, CDR2 SYGVNS. The CDR3 sequence is 14 residues long. For the CDR3, the DNA is TGTGCCAGCAGTTATAGGAGCGGTACCGGGGAGCTGTACTTC. The encoded protein is CASSYRSGTGELYF.

V gene TRBV19 combines with J gene TRBJ1-2; 8 bases are shared with TRBD1. The V gene's germline CDR1 is LNHDA and CDR2 SQIVND (reference sequence). This CDR3 has 14 amino acids. V lost 3 bases, J lost 3 bases, and 3 bases stayed unmatched. The CDR3 DNA follows: TGTGCCAGTAGTATGCAGGGGGCAGACTATGGCTACACCTTC. It codes for CASSMQGADYGYTF.

The table lists this clonotype with many counts. V and J are TRBV6-1 and TRBJ1-2; D is uncertain. In germline, CDR1 is MNHNS, CDR2 SASEGT. This CDR3 is 15 amino acids long. Trimming cost V 1 base and J 2 bases, with 11 bases left between them. CDR3 DNA sequence: TGTGCCAGCAGTGAAGTCGGCAGAATCAACTATGGCTACACCTTC. It yields the protein CASSEVGRINYGYTF.

Ten or more counts support this clonotype. The chain has TRBV7-8 and TRBJ2-2; 11 bases align to TRBD2. V dropped 7 bases and J dropped 1; count of bases not matched to a gene: 5. This CDR3 comprises 16 residues. CDR1 is SGHVS and CDR2 is FQNEAQ in the germline V gene. The CDR3: CASILAGGGNTGELFF. In nucleotides, the CDR3 is TGTGCCAGCATCCTAGCGGGGGGCGGGAACACCGGGGAGCTGTTTTTT.

The chain uses TRBV2 and TRBJ1-3; D call uncertain. CDR1 and CDR2 (germline): SNHLY, FYNNEI. V lost 5 bases and J 7 bases, leaving 9 bases between the germline ends. The length of the CDR3 is 12 residues. In DNA form, the CDR3 reads TGTGCCAGCAGTTGGTGGCAGAACACCATATATTTT. It is translated as CASSWWQNTIYF.

There are many counts of this clonotype. The CDR3 loop is CASSRQINYGYTF. In nucleotides, the CDR3 is TGTGCCAGCAGTCGACAGATTAACTATGGCTACACCTTC. The gene calls are TRBV12-3 or TRBV12-4 and TRBJ1-2; weak D call: TRBD1 (5 bases). The CDR3 contains 13 residues. The V end was cut by 5 bases, the J end by 1 base, with 8 bases between.

V gene TRBV2 combines with J gene TRBJ2-1; a possible D gene is TRBD1 (6 bases). V gave up 3 bases and J gave up 2 bases, with 14 bases separating them. CDR3 length equals 16 residues. In germline, CDR1 is SNHLY, CDR2 FYNNEI. The CDR3 spells CASSDLPAGAYNEQFF. The CDR3 DNA is TGTGCCAGCAGTGACTTGCCCGCAGGGGCCTACAATGAGCAGTTCTTC.